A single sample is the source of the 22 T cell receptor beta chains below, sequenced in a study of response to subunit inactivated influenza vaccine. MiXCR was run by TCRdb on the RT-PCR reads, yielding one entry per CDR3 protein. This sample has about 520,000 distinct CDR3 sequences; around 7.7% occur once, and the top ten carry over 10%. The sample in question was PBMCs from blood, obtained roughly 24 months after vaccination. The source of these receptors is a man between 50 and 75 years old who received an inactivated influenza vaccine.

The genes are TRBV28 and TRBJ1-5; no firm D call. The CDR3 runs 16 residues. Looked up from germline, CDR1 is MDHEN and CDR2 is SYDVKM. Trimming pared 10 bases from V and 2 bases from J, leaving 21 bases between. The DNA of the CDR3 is TGTGCCACCTACTTTCTGTCTGGGGTTGGCAATCAGCCCCAGCATTTT. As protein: CATYFLSGVGNQPQHF.

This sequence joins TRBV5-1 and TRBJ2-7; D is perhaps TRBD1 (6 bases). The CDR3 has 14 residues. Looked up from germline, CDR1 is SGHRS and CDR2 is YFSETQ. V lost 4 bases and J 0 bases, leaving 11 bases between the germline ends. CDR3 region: CASSTDRLSYEQYF. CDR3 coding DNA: TGCGCCAGCAGCACGGACAGACTCTCCTACGAGCAGTACTTC.

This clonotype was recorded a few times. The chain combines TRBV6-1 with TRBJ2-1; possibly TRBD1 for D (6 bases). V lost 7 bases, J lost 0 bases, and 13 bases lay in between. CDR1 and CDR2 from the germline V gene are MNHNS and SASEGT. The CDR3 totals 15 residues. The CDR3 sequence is CASTQGYSSYNEQFF. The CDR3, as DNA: TGTGCCAGCACCCAGGGGTACAGCTCCTACAATGAGCAGTTCTTC.

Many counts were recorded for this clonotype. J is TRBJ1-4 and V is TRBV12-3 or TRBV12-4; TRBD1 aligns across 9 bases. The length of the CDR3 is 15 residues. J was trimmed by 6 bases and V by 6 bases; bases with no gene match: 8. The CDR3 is CASSPYRGQDEKLFF. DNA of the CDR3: TGTGCCAGCAGCCCCTACAGGGGGCAAGATGAAAAACTGTTTTTT.

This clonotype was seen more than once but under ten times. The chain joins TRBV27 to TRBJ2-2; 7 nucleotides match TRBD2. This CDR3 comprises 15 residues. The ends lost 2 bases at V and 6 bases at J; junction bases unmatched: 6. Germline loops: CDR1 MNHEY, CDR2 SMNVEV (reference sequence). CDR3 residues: CASSLRGGPAGELFF. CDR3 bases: TGTGCCAGCAGTTTACGGGGAGGGCCGGCCGGGGAGCTGTTTTTT.

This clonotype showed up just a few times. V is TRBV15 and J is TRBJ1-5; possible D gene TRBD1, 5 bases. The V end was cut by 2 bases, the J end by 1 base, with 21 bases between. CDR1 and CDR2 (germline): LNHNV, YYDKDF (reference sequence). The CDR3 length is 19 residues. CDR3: CATSRPQGTALGSNQPQHF. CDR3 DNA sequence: TGTGCCACCAGCAGACCCCAGGGAACGGCATTGGGCAGCAATCAGCCCCAGCATTTT.

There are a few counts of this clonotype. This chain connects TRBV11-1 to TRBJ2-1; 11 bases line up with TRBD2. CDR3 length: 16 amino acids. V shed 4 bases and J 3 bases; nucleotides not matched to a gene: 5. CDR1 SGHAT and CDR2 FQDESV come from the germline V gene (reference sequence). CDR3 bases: TGTGCCAGCAGCTCCGGGACTAGCGGTATCTACAATGAGCAGTTCTTC. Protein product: CASSSGTSGIYNEQFF.

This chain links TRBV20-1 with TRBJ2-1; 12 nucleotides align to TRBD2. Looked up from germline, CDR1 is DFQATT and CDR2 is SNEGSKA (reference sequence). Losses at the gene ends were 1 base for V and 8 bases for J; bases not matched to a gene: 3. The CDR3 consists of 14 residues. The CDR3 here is CSARGLAGVHEQFF. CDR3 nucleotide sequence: TGCAGTGCTAGAGGACTAGCGGGAGTCCATGAGCAGTTCTTC.

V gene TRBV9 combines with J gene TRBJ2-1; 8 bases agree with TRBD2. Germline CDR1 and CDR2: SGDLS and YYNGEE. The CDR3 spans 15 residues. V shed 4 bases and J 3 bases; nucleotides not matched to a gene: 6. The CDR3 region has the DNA TGTGCCAGCAGCACCAGCGGGAGTGTCTACAATGAGCAGTTCTTC. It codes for CASSTSGSVYNEQFF. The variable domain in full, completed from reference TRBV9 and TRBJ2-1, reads DSGVTQTPKHLITATGQRVTLRCSPRSGDLSVYWYQQSLDQGLQFLIQYYNGEERAKGNILERFSAQQFPDLHSELNLSSLELGDSALYFCASSTSGSVYNEQFFGPGTRLTVL.

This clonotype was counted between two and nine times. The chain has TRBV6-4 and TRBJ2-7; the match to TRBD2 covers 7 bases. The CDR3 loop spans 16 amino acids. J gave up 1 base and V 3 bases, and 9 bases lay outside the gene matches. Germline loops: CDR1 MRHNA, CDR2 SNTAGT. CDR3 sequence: CASSEPPASGSYEQYF. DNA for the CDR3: TGTGCCAGCAGTGAACCCCCGGCTAGCGGTTCCTACGAGCAGTACTTC.

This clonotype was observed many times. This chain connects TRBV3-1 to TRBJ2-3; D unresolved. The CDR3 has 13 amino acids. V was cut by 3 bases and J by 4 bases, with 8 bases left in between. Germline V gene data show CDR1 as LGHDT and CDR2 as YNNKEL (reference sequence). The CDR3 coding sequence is TGTGCCAGCAGCCAGAGGATGGCAGATACGCAGTATTTT. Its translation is CASSQRMADTQYF.

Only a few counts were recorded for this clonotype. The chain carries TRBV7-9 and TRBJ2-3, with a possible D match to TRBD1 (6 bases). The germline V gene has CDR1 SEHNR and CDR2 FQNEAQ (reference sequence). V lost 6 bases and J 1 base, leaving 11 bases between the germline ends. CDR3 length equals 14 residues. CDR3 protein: CASRYAGGTDTQYF. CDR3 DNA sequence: TGTGCCAGCAGATACGCAGGGGGCACAGATACGCAGTATTTT. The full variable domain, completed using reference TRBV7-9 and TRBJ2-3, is DTGVSQNPRHKITKRGQNVTFRCDPISEHNRLYWYRQTLGQGPEFLTYFQNEAQLEKSRLLSDRFSAERPKGSFSTLEIQRTEQGDSAMYLCASRYAGGTDTQYFGPGTRLTVL.

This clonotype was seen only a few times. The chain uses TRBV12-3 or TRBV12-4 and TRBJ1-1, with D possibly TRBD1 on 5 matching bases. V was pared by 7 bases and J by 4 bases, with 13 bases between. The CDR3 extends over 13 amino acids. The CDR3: CASTTGRGTEAFF. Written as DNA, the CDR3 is TGTGCCAGCACCACGGGGCGGGGCACTGAAGCTTTCTTT.

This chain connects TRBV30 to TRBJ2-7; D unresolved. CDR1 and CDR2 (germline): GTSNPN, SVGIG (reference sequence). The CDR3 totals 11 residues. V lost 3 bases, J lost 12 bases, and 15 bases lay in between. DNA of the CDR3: TGTGCCTGGAGCCGAGACGCATTGGTGTACTTC. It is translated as CAWSRDALVYF.

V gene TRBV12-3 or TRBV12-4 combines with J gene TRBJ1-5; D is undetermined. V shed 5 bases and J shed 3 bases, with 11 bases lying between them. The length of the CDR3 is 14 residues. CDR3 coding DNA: TGTGCCAGCAGTCACGACCTGATCAATCAGCCCCAGCATTTT. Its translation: CASSHDLINQPQHF.

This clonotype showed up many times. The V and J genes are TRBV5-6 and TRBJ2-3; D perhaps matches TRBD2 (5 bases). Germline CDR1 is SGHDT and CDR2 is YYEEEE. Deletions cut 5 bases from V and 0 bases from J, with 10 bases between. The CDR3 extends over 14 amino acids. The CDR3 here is CASSTRVSTDTQYF. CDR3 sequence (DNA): TGTGCCAGCAGTACGCGGGTGAGCACAGATACGCAGTATTTT.

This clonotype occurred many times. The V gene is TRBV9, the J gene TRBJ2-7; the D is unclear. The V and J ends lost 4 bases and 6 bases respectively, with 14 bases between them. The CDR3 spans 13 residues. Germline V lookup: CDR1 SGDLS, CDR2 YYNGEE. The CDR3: CASSHGQMGEQYF. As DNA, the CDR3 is TGTGCCAGCAGCCATGGCCAAATGGGCGAGCAGTACTTC. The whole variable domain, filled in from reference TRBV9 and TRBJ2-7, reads DSGVTQTPKHLITATGQRVTLRCSPRSGDLSVYWYQQSLDQGLQFLIQYYNGEERAKGNILERFSAQQFPDLHSELNLSSLELGDSALYFCASSHGQMGEQYFGPGTRLTVT.

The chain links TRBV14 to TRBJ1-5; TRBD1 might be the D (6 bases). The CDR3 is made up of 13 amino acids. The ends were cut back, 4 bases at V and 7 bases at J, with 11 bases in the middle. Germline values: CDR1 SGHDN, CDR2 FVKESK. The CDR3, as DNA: TGTGCCAGCAGCCCAGGGGTTGCACAGCCCCAGCATTTT. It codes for CASSPGVAQPQHF.

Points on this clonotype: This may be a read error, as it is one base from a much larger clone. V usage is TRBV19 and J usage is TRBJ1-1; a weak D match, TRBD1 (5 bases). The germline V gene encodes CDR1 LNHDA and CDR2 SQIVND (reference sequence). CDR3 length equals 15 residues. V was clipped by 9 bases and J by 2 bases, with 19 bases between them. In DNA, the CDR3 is TGTGCCAGGACGGAGGCCGGGACGGAAAACACTGAAGCTTTCTTT. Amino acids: CARTEAGTENTEAFF.

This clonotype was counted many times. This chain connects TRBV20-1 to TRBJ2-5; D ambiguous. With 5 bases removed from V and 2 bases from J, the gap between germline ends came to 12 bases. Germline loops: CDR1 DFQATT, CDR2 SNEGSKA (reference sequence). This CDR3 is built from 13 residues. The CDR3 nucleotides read TGCAGTGCTCAGCGTGGCAGACAAGAGACCCAGTACTTC. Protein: CSAQRGRQETQYF.

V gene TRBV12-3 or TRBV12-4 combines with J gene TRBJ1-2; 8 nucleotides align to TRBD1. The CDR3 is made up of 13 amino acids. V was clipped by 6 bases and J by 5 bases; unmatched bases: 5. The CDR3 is CASRPGGRYGYTF. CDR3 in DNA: TGTGCCAGCAGGCCAGGGGGCCGGTATGGCTACACCTTC.

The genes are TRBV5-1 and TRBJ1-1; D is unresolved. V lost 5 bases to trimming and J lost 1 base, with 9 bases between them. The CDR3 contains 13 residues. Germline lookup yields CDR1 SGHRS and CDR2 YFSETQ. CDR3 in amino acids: CASRGVGNTEAFF. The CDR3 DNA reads TGCGCCAGCAGGGGTGTGGGGAACACTGAAGCTTTCTTT.